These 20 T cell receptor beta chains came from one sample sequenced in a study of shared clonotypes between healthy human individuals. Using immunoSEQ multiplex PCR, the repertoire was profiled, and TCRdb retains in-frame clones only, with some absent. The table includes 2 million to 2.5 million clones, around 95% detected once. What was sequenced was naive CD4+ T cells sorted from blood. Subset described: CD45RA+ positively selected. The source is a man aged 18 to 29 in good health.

The CDR3 region is CASRETGGVTEAFF. The CDR3, as DNA: TGTGCCAGCAGGGAGACAGGGGGCGTCACTGAAGCTTTCTTT. The chain carries TRBV6-6 and TRBJ1-1; 10 bases align to TRBD1. CDR1 MNHNY and CDR2 SVGAGI come from the germline V gene (reference sequence). The CDR3 loop spans 14 amino acids. V lost 6 bases and J lost 4; bases outside the gene matches: 5.

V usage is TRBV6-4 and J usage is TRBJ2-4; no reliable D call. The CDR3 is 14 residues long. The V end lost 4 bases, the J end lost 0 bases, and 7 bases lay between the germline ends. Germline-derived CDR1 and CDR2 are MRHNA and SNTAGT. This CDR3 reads CASSVGLAKNIQYF. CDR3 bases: TGTGCCAGCAGTGTCGGGCTAGCCAAAAACATTCAGTACTTC.

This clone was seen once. The CDR3 DNA follows: TGTGCCACCCTACTAGCGGGGGTTACCTACGAGCAGTACTTC. It codes for CATLLAGVTYEQYF. The chain joins TRBV6-1 to TRBJ2-7; 11 nucleotides match TRBD2. This CDR3 contains 14 residues. After removal of 10 bases from V and 2 bases from J, the junction contained 7 bases not matched to a gene. Germline V lookup: CDR1 MNHNS, CDR2 SASEGT.

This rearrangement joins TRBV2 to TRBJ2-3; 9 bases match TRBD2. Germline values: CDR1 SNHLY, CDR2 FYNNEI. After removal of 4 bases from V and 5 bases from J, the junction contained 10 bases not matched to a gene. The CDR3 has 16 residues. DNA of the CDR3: TGTGCCAGCAGTGGAGGATTGGCGGGAGGGCGAGATACGCAGTATTTT. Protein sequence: CASSGGLAGGRDTQYF.

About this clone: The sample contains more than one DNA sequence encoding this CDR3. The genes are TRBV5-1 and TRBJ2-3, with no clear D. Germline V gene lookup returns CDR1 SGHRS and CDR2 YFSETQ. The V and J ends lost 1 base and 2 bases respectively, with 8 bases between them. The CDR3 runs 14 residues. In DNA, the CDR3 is TGCGCCAGCAGCTTGACGAGGTTCACAGATACGCAGTATTTT. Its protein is CASSLTRFTDTQYF.

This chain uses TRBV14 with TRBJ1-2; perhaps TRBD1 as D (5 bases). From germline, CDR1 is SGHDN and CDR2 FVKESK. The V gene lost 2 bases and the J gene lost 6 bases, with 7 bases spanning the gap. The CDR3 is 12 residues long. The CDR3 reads CASSQTRDGYTF. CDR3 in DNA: TGTGCCAGCAGCCAAACCAGGGATGGCTACACCTTC.

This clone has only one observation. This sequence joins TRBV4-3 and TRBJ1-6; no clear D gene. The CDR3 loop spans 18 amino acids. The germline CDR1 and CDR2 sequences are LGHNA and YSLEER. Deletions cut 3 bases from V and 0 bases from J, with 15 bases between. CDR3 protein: CASSQRYLGSSYNSPLHF. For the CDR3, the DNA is TGCGCCAGCAGCCAGCGATATTTGGGAAGCTCCTATAATTCACCCCTCCACTTT.

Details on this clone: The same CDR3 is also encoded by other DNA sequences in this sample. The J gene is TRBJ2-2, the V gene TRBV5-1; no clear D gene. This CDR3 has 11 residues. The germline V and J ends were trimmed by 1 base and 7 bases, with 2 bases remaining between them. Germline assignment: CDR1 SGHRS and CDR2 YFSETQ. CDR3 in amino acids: CASSLYGELFF. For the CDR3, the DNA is TGCGCCAGCAGCTTGTACGGGGAGCTGTTTTTT. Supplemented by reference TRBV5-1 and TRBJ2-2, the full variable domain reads KAGVTQTPRYLIKTRGQQVTLSCSPISGHRSVSWYQQTPGQGLQFLFEYFSETQRNKGNFPGRFSGRQFSNSRSEMNVSTLELGDSALYLCASSLYGELFFGEGSRLTVL.

The CDR3 DNA reads as TGTGCCAGCAGCGTAGAGGTAGTAGCGGTCGGAGGAGATACGCAGTATTTT. Amino acids: CASSVEVVAVGGDTQYF. The chain employs TRBV9 and TRBJ2-3; maybe TRBD2 (6 bases). V was trimmed by 0 bases and J by 5 bases, leaving 19 bases between them. The CDR3 runs to 17 residues. Germline values: CDR1 SGDLS, CDR2 YYNGEE.

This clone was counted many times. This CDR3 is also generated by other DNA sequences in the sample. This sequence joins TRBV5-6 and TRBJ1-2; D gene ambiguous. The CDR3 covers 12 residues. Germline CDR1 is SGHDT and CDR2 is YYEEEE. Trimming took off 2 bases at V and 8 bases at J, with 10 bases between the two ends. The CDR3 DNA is TGTGCCAGCAGCTTTATCCTCGGGGGCTACACCTTC. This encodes CASSFILGGYTF.

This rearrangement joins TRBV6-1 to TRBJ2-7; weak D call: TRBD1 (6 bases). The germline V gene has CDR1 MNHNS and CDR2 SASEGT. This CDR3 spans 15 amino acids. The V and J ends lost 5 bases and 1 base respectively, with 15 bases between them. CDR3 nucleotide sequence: TGTGCCAGCAGTCTTCCGACAGGCGTTTCCTACGAGCAGTACTTC. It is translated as CASSLPTGVSYEQYF.

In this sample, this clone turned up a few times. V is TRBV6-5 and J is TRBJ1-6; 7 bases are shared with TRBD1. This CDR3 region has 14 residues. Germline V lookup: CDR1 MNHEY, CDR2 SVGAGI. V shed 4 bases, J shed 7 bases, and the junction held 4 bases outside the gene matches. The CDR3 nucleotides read TGTGCCAGCAGTTTACAGGGGACAAATTCACCCCTCCACTTT. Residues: CASSLQGTNSPLHF.

CDR3 in DNA: TGTGCCAGCAGCACCCCAGGGGGTGCCGAGCAGTACTTC. It encodes CASSTPGGAEQYF. The chain has TRBV2 and TRBJ2-7; 7 bases map to TRBD1. CDR3 size: 13 residues. Germline V gene sequence: CDR1 SNHLY, CDR2 FYNNEI. The ends lost 6 bases at V and 6 bases at J; junction bases unmatched: 8. Variable domain in full (rest from reference TRBV2 and TRBJ2-7): EPEVTQTPSHQVTQMGQEVILRCVPISNHLYFYWYRQILGQKVEFLVSFYNNEISEKSEIFDDQFSVERPDGSNFTLKIRSTKLEDSAMYFCASSTPGGAEQYFGPGTRLTVT.

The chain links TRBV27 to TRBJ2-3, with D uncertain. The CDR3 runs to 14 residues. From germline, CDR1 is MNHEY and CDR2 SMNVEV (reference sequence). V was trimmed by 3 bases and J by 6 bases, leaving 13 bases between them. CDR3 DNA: TGTGCCAGCAGTTTTCAAGGGCGCAGCGATACGCAGTATTTT. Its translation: CASSFQGRSDTQYF.

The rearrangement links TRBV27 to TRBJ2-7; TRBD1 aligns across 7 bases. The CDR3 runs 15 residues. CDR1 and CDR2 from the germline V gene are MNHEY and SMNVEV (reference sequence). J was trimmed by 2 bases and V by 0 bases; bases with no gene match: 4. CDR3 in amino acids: CASSLSGTETYEQYF. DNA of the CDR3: TGTGCCAGCAGTTTATCCGGGACAGAAACCTACGAGCAGTACTTC.

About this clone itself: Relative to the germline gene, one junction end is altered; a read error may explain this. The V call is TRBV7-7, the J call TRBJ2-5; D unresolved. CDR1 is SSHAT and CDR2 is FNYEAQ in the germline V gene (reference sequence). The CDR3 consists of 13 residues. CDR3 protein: CASSLNLGETQYF. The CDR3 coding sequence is TGTGCTAGCAGTCTAAACTTGGGGGAGACCCAGTACTTC.

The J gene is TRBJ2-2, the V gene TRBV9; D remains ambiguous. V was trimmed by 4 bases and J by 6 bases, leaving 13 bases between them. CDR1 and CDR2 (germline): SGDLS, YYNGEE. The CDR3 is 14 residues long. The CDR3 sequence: CASSQLQSAGELFF. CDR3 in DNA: TGTGCCAGCAGCCAGCTCCAGAGCGCCGGGGAGCTGTTTTTT.

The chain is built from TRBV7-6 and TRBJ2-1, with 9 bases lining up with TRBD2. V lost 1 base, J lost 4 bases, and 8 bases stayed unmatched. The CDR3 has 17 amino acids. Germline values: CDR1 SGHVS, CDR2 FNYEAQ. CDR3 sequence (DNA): TGTGCCAGCAGCTTAGGAAGATTTAGCGGGAGATACAATGAGCAGTTCTTC. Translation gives CASSLGRFSGRYNEQFF.

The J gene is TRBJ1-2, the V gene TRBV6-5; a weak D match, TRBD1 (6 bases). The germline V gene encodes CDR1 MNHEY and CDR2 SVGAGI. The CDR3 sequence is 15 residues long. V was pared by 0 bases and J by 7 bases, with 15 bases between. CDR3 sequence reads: CASSYSWGGRSGYTF. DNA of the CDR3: TGTGCCAGCAGTTACTCGTGGGGGGGCCGTAGTGGCTACACCTTC.

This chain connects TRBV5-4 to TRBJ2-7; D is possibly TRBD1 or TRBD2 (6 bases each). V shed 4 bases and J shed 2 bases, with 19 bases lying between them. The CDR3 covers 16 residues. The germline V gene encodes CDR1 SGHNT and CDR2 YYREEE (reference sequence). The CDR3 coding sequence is TGTGCCAGCAGCGCGTGGGGGGCAGGGAGCGCCTACGAGCAGTACTTC. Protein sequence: CASSAWGAGSAYEQYF. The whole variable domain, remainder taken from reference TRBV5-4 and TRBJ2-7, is ETGVTQSPTHLIKTRGQQVTLRCSSQSGHNTVSWYQQALGQGPQFIFQYYREEENGRGNFPPRFSGLQFPNYSSELNVNALELDDSALYLCASSAWGAGSAYEQYFGPGTRLTVT.